The sample holds a few counts of the clone carrying this T cell receptor beta chain. Its antigen is still unknown. This entry is derived from a study of immune evolution from preneoplasia to lung adenocarcinoma. Study outcomes and limitations: Clonality was highest in normal lung, lower in later-stage lesions apparently.

Germline V gene lookup returns CDR1 LNHDA and CDR2 SQIVND (reference sequence). The CDR3 has 15 residues. J gave up 2 bases and V 5 bases, and 6 bases lay outside the gene matches. Sequencing used immunoSEQ multiplex PCR; TCRdb keeps in-frame clones, though not all of them. The sample has around 10,000 clones; 76% are singletons. The sample taken for sequencing was FFPE normal lung tissue adjacent to the tumor. The V gene is TRBV19, the J gene TRBJ2-7, with TRBD2 identical over 10 bases. This clonotype was sampled from a person between 60 and 70 years old with lung adenocarcinoma. Some clones in this sample may be carry-over from other donors' samples. CDR3 DNA: TGTGCCAGTAGTTCTAGCGGGAGATCGCCCTACGAGCAGTACTTC. As protein: CASSSSGRSPYEQYF.